One sample yielded the 11 T cell receptor beta chains listed below, sequenced in a study of blood T cell repertoires in COVID-19. The repertoire was sequenced with immunoSEQ multiplex PCR; TCRdb's copy has only in-frame clones and lacks some. The sample consists of tens of thousands of clones, 70% to 90% of them appearing once. Input material: peripheral blood. The receptors here all came from a man aged 50-60 years with active or convalescent COVID-19.

The chain is built from TRBV5-6 and TRBJ1-3; perhaps TRBD1 as D (6 bases). V was clipped by 4 bases and J by 2 bases, with 10 bases between them. Germline loops: CDR1 SGHDT, CDR2 YYEEEE. The length of the CDR3 is 14 residues. The CDR3 region has the DNA TGTGCCAGCAGCCTACGACAGGCTGGAAACACCATATATTTT. Its protein product is CASSLRQAGNTIYF.

The chain combines TRBV9 with TRBJ2-7; 8 bases fit TRBD1. Trimming removed 5 bases from V and 0 bases from J; junction bases left unmatched: 7. Germline V lookup: CDR1 SGDLS, CDR2 YYNGEE. The CDR3 totals 15 residues. In DNA, the CDR3 is TGTGCCAGCAGTTCTAGACAGGGGTCCTCCTACGAGCAGTACTTC. Translating it yields CASSSRQGSSYEQYF.

The rearrangement links TRBV30 to TRBJ1-1; 7 bases agree with TRBD1. V was clipped by 5 bases and J by 4 bases; unmatched bases: 4. CDR3 length equals 12 residues. The germline gives CDR1 GTSNPN, CDR2 SVGIG (reference sequence). CDR3 residues: CAWGDRATEAFF. CDR3 nucleotide sequence: TGTGCCTGGGGCGACAGGGCCACTGAAGCTTTCTTT.

This sequence joins TRBV7-2 and TRBJ2-3, with D possibly being TRBD2 (5 bases). Germline V gene sequence: CDR1 SGHTA, CDR2 FQGNSA. Trimming pared 5 bases from V and 0 bases from J, leaving 15 bases between. This CDR3 has 16 residues. The CDR3 region is CASSHAPEGSTDTQYF. The CDR3 DNA reads as TGTGCCAGCAGCCACGCCCCAGAGGGAAGCACAGATACGCAGTATTTT.

Written as DNA, the CDR3 is TGTGCCAGTAGTATAGACAGGGGAGATTCACCCCTCCACTTT. Its translation is CASSIDRGDSPLHF. V gene TRBV19 combines with J gene TRBJ1-6, with a tentative D call TRBD1 (6 bases). Germline V gives CDR1 LNHDA, CDR2 SQIVND (reference sequence). V lost 0 bases, J lost 8 bases, and 8 bases lay in between. The CDR3 runs 14 residues.

This clone was found a few times. The V gene is TRBV7-9, the J gene TRBJ2-1; 14 nucleotides align to TRBD2. The CDR3 spans 18 residues. CDR1 SEHNR and CDR2 FQNEAQ come from the germline V gene (reference sequence). V was clipped by 5 bases and J by 3 bases; unmatched bases: 9. The CDR3 DNA sequence: TGTGCCAGCAGCACCGGACTAGCGGGAGGTGGGGACTACAATGAGCAGTTCTTC. It codes for CASSTGLAGGGDYNEQFF.

This clone was seen once. The chain employs TRBV4-3 and TRBJ2-3, with a tentative D call TRBD2 (7 bases). Germline V gene lookup returns CDR1 LGHNA and CDR2 YSLEER. Between the trimmed V and J ends, which lost 4 bases and 0 bases, there was a span of 14 bases. This CDR3 spans 16 amino acids. For the CDR3, the DNA is TGCGCCAGCAGCCCCGAGGGGGGGGCTAGCACAGATACGCAGTATTTT. It codes for CASSPEGGASTDTQYF.

The chain recombines TRBV9 with TRBJ1-1, with 7 bases lining up with TRBD1. CDR3 length: 15 residues. The J segment lost 2 bases and the V segment lost 0 bases, leaving 4 bases of the junction unmatched. CDR1 is SGDLS, CDR2 YYNGEE, per germline. The CDR3 here is CASSVAGQVNTEAFF. The CDR3 bases are TGTGCCAGCAGCGTAGCTGGACAGGTTAACACTGAAGCTTTCTTT.

This CDR3 reads CASSSHRPLSSYNEQFF. In nucleotides, the CDR3 is TGTGCCAGCAGCAGTCACAGGCCACTCAGCTCCTACAATGAGCAGTTCTTC. The chain recombines TRBV21-1 with TRBJ2-1; the D call in the table, TRBD1, was not verified against the DNA. TRBV21-1 is an annotated pseudogene. This CDR3 comprises 17 residues.

The chain joins TRBV4-3 to TRBJ2-7, with TRBD2 as a possible D gene (5 bases). Trimming took 3 bases from V and 0 from J, leaving 12 bases between them. CDR1 and CDR2 (germline): LGHNA, YSLEER. The length of the CDR3 is 15 residues. DNA for the CDR3: TGCGCCAGCAGCCACCGGGGTATATCCTCCTACGAGCAGTACTTC. Its translation: CASSHRGISSYEQYF.

The V and J genes are TRBV2 and TRBJ1-1, with D possibly TRBD1 on 5 matching bases. The CDR3 has 12 residues. The germline V gene encodes CDR1 SNHLY and CDR2 FYNNEI. Between the trimmed V and J ends, which lost 4 bases and 10 bases, there was a span of 13 bases. The DNA of the CDR3 is TGTGCCAGCAGTGTGCAGGGCGGGAGAGCTTTCTTT. The encoded protein is CASSVQGGRAFF.